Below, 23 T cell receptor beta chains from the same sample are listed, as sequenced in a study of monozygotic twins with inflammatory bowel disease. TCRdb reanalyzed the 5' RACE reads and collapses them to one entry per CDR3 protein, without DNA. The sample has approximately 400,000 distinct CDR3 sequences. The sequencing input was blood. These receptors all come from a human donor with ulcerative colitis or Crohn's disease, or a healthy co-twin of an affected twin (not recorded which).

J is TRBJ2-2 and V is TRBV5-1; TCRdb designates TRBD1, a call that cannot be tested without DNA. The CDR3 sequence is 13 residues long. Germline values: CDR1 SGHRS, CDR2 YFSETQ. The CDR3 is CASRRQDTGELFF. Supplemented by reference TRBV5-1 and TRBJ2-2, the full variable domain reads KAGVTQTPRYLIKTRGQQVTLSCSPISGHRSVSWYQQTPGQGLQFLFEYFSETQRNKGNFPGRFSGRQFSNSRSEMNVSTLELGDSALYLCASRRQDTGELFFGEGSRLTVL.

CDR3 amino acids: CASRTGRVSMNTEAFF. The chain is built from TRBV12-3 or TRBV12-4 and TRBJ1-1. This CDR3 region has 16 residues.

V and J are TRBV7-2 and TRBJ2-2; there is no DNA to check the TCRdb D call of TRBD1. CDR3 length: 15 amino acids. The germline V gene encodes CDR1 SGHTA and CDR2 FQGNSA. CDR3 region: CASSLVLGQGGELFF.

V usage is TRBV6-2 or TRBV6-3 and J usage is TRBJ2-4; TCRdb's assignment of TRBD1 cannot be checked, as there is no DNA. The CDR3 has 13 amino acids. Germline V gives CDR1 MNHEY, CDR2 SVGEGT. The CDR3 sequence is CASSYGGQVIQYF.

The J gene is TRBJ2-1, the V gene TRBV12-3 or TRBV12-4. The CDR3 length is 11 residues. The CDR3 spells CASSEADEQFF.

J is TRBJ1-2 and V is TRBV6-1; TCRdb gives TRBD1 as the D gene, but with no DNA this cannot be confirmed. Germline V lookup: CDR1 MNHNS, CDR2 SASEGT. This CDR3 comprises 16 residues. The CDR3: CASSEGQGGGNYGYTF.

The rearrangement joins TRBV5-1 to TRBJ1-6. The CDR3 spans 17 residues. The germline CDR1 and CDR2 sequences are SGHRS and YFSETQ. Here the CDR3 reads CASSLLGKSSYNSPLHF.

The CDR3 sequence is CSLQGTDTEAFF. The V call is TRBV29-1, the J call TRBJ1-1; without DNA, the TCRdb call of TRBD1 cannot be checked. The CDR3 loop spans 12 amino acids. Germline loops: CDR1 SQVTM, CDR2 ANQGSEA.

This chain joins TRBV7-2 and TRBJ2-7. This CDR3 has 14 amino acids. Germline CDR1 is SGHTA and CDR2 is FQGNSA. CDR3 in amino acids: CASSLEGSTGEQYF.

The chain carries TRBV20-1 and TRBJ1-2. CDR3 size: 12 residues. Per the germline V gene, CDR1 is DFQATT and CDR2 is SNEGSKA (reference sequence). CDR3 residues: CSARDSYYGYTF.

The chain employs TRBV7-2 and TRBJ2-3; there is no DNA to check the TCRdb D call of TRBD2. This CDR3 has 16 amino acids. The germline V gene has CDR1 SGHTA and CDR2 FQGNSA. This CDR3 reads CASSVPAGTSTDTQYF.

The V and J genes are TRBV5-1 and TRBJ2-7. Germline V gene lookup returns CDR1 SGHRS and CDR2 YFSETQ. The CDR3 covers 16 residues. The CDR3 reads CASSPVWSEPSYEQYF. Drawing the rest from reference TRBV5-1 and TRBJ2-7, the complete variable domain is KAGVTQTPRYLIKTRGQQVTLSCSPISGHRSVSWYQQTPGQGLQFLFEYFSETQRNKGNFPGRFSGRQFSNSRSEMNVSTLELGDSALYLCASSPVWSEPSYEQYFGPGTRLTVT.

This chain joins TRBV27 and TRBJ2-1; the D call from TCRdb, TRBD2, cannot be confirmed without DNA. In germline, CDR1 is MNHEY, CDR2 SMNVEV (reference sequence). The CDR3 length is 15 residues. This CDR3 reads CASSLGTSGDNEQFF.

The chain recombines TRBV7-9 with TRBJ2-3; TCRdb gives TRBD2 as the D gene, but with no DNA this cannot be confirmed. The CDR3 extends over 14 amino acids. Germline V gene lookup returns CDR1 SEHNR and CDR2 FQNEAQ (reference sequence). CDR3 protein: CASSSPRTGDTQYF.

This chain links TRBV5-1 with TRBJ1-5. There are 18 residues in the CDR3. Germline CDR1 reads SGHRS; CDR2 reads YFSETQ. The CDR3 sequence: CASSLTLPTGNSNQPQHF. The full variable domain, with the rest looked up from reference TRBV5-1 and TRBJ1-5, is KAGVTQTPRYLIKTRGQQVTLSCSPISGHRSVSWYQQTPGQGLQFLFEYFSETQRNKGNFPGRFSGRQFSNSRSEMNVSTLELGDSALYLCASSLTLPTGNSNQPQHFGDGTRLSIL.

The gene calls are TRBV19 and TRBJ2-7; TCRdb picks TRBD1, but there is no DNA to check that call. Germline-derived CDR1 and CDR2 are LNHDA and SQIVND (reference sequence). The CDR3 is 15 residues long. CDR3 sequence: CASSPRTGVAYEQYF. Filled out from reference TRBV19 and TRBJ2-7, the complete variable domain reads DGGITQSPKYLFRKEGQNVTLSCEQNLNHDAMYWYRQDPGQGLRLIYYSQIVNDFQKGDIAEGYSVSREKKESFPLTVTSAQKNPTAFYLCASSPRTGVAYEQYFGPGTRLTVT.

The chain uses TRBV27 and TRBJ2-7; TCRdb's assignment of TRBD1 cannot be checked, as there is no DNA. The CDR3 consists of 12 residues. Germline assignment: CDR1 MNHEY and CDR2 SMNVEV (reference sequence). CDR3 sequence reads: CASNYRVYEQYF.

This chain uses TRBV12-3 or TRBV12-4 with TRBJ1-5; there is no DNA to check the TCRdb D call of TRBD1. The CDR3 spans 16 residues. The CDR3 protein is CASSLAGGRQNQPQHF.

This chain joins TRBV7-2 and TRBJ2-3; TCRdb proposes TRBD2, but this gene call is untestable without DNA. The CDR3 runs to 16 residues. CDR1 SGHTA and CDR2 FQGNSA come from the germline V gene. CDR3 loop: CASSPRLAGKADTQYF.

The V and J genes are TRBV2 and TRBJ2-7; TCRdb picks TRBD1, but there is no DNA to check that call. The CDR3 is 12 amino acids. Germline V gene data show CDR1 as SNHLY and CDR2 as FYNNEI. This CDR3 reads CASCPRGREQYF.

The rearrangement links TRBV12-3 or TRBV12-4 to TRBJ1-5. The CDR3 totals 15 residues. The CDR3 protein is CASSPGVQSSQPQHF.

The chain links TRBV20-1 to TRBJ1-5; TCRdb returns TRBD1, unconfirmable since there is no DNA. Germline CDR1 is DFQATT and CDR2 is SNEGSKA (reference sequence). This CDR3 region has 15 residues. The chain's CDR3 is CSASKVGQGLQPQHF.

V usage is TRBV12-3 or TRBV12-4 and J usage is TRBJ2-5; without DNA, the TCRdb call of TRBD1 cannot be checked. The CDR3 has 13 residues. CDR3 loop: CASSRTDGETQYF.